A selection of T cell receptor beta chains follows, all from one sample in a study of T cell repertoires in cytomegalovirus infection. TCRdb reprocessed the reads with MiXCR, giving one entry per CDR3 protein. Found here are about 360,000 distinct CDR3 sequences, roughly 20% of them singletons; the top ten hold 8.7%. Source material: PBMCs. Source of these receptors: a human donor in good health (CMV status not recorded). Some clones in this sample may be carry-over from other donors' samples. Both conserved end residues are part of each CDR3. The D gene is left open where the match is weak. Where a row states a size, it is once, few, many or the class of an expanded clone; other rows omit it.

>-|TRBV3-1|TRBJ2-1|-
CASSHLLYNEQFF
TGTGCCAGCAGCCACCTCCTGTACAATGAGCAGTTCTTC
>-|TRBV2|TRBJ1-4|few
CARVTGRENEKLFF
TGTGCCAGAGTAACAGGGAGGGAGAATGAAAAACTGTTTTTT
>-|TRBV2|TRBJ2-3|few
CASLRLPNTDTQYF
TGTGCCAGCTTGAGGCTGCCCAACACAGATACGCAGTATTTT
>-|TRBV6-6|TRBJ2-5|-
CASLGKPQETQYF
TGTGCCAGCTTGGGGAAACCTCAAGAGACCCAGTACTTC
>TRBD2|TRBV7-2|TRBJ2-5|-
CASSFNSGGQETQYF
TGTGCCAGCAGCTTCAATAGCGGGGGACAAGAGACCCAGTACTTC
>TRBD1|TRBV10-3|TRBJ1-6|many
CAINPGTGVNSPLHF
TGTGCCATCAACCCAGGGACAGGGGTTAATTCACCCCTCCACTTT
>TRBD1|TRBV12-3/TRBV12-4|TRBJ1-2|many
CASSKPGQGNGYTF
TGTGCCAGCAGTAAACCGGGACAGGGGAATGGCTACACCTTC
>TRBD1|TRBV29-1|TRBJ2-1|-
CSVEDQLGQKAFNEQFF
TGCAGCGTTGAAGATCAACTGGGACAGAAAGCTTTCAATGAGCAGTTCTTC
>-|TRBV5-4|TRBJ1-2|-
CASSLTGPNYGYTF
TGTGCCAGCAGCTTGACAGGGCCTAACTATGGCTACACCTTC
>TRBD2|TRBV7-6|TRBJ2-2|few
CASSLGGGSTGELFF
TGTGCCAGCAGCTTAGGAGGCGGGAGTACCGGGGAGCTGTTTTTT
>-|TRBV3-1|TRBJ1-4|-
CASSQTEKLFF
TGTGCCAGCAGCCAGACAGAAAAACTGTTTTTT
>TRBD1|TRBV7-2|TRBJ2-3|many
CASSSQGAGTDTQYF
TGTGCCAGCAGCTCCCAGGGGGCAGGAACAGATACGCAGTATTTT
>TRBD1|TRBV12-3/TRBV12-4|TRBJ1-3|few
CASSQGTANGNTIYF
TGTGCCAGCAGTCAAGGGACAGCTAACGGAAACACCATATATTTT
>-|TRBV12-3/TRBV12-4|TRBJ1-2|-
CASRDTGGLGYTF
TGTGCCAGCAGGGATACAGGAGGCTTGGGCTACACCTTC
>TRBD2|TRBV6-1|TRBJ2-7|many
CASRHRGIAGVSYEQYF
TGTGCCAGCAGACACAGGGGAATAGCGGGAGTCTCCTACGAGCAGTACTTC
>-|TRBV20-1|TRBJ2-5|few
CSARGFWGGFQETQYF
TGCAGTGCTAGAGGGTTCTGGGGAGGATTCCAAGAGACCCAGTACTTC
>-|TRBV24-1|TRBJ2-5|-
CATSDPPQETQYF
TGTGCCACCAGTGATCCCCCCCAAGAGACCCAGTACTTC
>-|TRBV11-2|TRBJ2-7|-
CASSLTGDYDEQYF
TGTGCCAGCAGCTTGACAGGGGACTACGACGAGCAGTACTTC
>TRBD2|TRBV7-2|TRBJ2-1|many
CASSSQGRAGDNEQFF
TGTGCCAGCAGCAGTCAAGGCCGTGCGGGAGACAATGAGCAGTTCTTC
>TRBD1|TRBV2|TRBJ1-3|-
CASSEQGVRNTIYF
TGTGCCAGCAGCGAGCAGGGGGTGAGAAACACCATATATTTT
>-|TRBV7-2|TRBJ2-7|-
CASSLLTSPHAQYF
TGTGCCAGCAGCCTACTCACTAGCCCCCACGCGCAGTACTTC
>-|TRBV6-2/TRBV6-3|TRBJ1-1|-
CASSPDGQGEAFF
TGTGCCAGCAGCCCCGATGGGCAGGGCGAAGCTTTCTTT
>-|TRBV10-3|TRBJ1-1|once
CAISERTEAFF
TGTGCCATCAGTGAAAGGACTGAAGCTTTCTTT
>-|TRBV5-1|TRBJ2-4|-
CASSLEGPDKNIQYF
TGCGCCAGCAGCTTGGAGGGTCCAGACAAAAACATTCAGTACTTC
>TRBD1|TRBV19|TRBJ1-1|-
CASALGTGNKAFF
TGTGCCAGCGCATTGGGGACAGGCAACAAAGCTTTCTTT
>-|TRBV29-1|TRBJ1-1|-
CSGLGVVGTEAFF
TGCAGCGGATTAGGGGTTGTTGGCACTGAAGCTTTCTTT
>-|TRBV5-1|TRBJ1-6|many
CASAIESYNSPLHF
TGCGCCAGCGCCATCGAGTCCTATAATTCACCCCTCCACTTT